This is a list of T cell receptor beta chains from one sample in a study of shared clonotypes between healthy human individuals. Only in-frame clones appear in the TCRdb table, and some are missing; sequencing was by immunoSEQ multiplex PCR. The sample shows about 2 million clones, approximately 94% of them seen only once. The sequencing input was naive CD8+ T cells sorted from blood. The receptor source for this set is a man in his late teens or twenties in good health. Each CDR3 is given with its conserved first and last residue. The D gene is left open where the match is weak. Clone size is stated in some rows and not others, as once, few, many or a class when expanded.

>TRBJ2-1|-|-|TRBV4-1
TGCGCCAGCAGCCTCCGCCAGGCGGGGAACTACAATGAGCAGTTCTTC
CASSLRQAGNYNEQFF
>TRBJ2-2|-|TRBD1|TRBV28
TGTGCCAGCAGTTTCGGGACAGGGCCCACCGGGGAGCTGTTTTTT
CASSFGTGPTGELFF
>TRBJ2-5|-|-|TRBV27
TGTGCCAGCAGTTTTGGGGGAGCCAGGGAGACCCAGTACTTC
CASSFGGARETQYF
>TRBJ2-5|-|TRBD2|TRBV6-1
TGTGCCAGCAGTGAACTATACGGACTAGCGGGAGACCCCCAAGAGACCCAGTACTTC
CASSELYGLAGDPQETQYF
>TRBJ2-3|-|-|TRBV11-2
TGTGCCAGCAGCCCTGGGGGGCGCACAGATACGCAGTATTTT
CASSPGGRTDTQYF
>TRBJ2-1|-|TRBD1|TRBV5-1
TGCGCCAGCAGCTTGGCTGGGACAGGGCTCTACAATGAGCAGTTCTTC
CASSLAGTGLYNEQFF
>TRBJ2-7|-|-|TRBV4-3
TGCGCCAGCAGCCAAGTGGCAGTAGGGTCCTACGAGCAGTACTTC
CASSQVAVGSYEQYF
>TRBJ1-2|once|TRBD1|TRBV29-1
TGCAGCGTTGTCTCCGCTGGACAGGGGAGCCTCTTAGGAGGCTACACCTTC
CSVVSAGQGSLLGGYTF
>TRBJ2-1|-|TRBD2|TRBV7-6
TGTGCCAGCAGCTTATGGCCACGGGAGGGCCCCAGGGAGAATGAGCAGTTCTTC
CASSLWPREGPRENEQFF
>TRBJ2-7|-|-|TRBV28
TGTGCCAGCAGCCCAGGAGCTGGGCAGTACTTC
CASSPGAGQYF
>TRBJ1-4|once|-|TRBV28
TGTGCCAGCAGTCCCGGGCCAGCAACTAATGAAAAACTGTTTTTT
CASSPGPATNEKLFF
>TRBJ2-1|-|TRBD2|TRBV4-3
TGCGCCAGCAGCCAAGGACTAGCGGAAAACTCCTACAATGAGCAGTTCTTC
CASSQGLAENSYNEQFF
>TRBJ1-1|-|-|TRBV4-1
TGCGCCAGCAGCCACCTAAGATTAGGCGGGACTGAAGCTTTCTTT
CASSHLRLGGTEAFF
>TRBJ2-3|-|TRBD1|TRBV4-1
TGCGCCAGCAGCCAAGTTAAGGACAGGGATACGAATACGCAGTATTTT
CASSQVKDRDTNTQYF
>TRBJ1-2|few|-|TRBV7-8
TGTGCCAGCAGCCCAGAAGGGGGTGGCTACACCTTC
CASSPEGGGYTF
>TRBJ2-7|few|-|TRBV27
TGTGCCAGCGGGGGGTACGAGCAGTACTTC
CASGGYEQYF
>TRBJ1-1|-|-|TRBV10-2
TGCGCCAGTGGGGTGTCGGGGTCGGGCACTGAAGCTTTCTTT
CASGVSGSGTEAFF
>TRBJ2-1|-|TRBD2|TRBV6-5
TGTGCCAGCAGATCCCTAGCGGGGTACGAGCAGTTCTTC
CASRSLAGYEQFF
>TRBJ2-2|-|-|TRBV4-1
TGCGCCAGCAGCCAGCACTCCTTTTCGGGGGAGCTGTTTTTT
CASSQHSFSGELFF
>TRBJ2-3|-|-|TRBV27
TGTGCCAGCAGTACCCAGACTAGGACGCCCGGCCCTAGCACAGATACGCAGTATTTT
CASSTQTRTPGPSTDTQYF
>TRBJ1-1|-|-|TRBV19
TGTGCCAGTAGTATAGATCCCCCAACGACAGTTGAAGCTTTCTTT
CASSIDPPTTVEAFF
>TRBJ2-6|-|-|TRBV4-3
TGCGCCAGCAGCCTCACTTCTATCTCTGGGGCCAACGTCCTGACTTTC
CASSLTSISGANVLTF
>TRBJ1-2|-|-|TRBV30
TGTGCCTGGAGTGTAACCTCTAACTATGGCTACACCTTC
CAWSVTSNYGYTF
>TRBJ2-7|-|-|TRBV2
TGTGCCAGCAGTGATAGAATGTACGAGCAGTACTTC
CASSDRMYEQYF
>TRBJ2-5|-|TRBD1|TRBV6-1
TGTGCCAGCAGTGGGTGGGGACAGGGGTTCGGGGAGACCCAGTACTTC
CASSGWGQGFGETQYF
>TRBJ2-2|-|TRBD2|TRBV7-8
TGTGCCAGCAGCTTGGTGCTAGCGGGGGGACCGAGCACCGGGGAGCTGTTTTTT
CASSLVLAGGPSTGELFF
>TRBJ2-2|-|-|TRBV11-2
TGTGCCAGCAGCCCAGAGGAGGGAGAGGACACCGGGGAGCTGTTTTTT
CASSPEEGEDTGELFF
>TRBJ1-1|-|-|TRBV6-5
TGTGCCAGCAGTTACTCGGAGTACACTGAAGCTTTCTTT
CASSYSEYTEAFF
>TRBJ2-7|-|TRBD1|TRBV19
TGTGCCAGTAGTGAGGGACAGGGAGGCTACGAGCAGTACTTC
CASSEGQGGYEQYF
>TRBJ2-2|-|TRBD2|TRBV7-6
TGTGCCAGCAGCTTTAGCGGGGGGAACACCGGGGAGCTGTTTTTT
CASSFSGGNTGELFF
>TRBJ1-3|-|-|TRBV9
TGTGCCAGCACCCCGGGGGCTTCTGGAAACACCATATATTTT
CASTPGASGNTIYF
>TRBJ2-3|-|-|TRBV6-1
TGTGCCAGCAGTGCCATGGGGAACACAGATACGCAGTATTTT
CASSAMGNTDTQYF
>TRBJ2-3|-|-|TRBV9
TGTGCCAGCAGCGTAGGTGTCAGCCCCTTCACAGATACGCAGTATTTT
CASSVGVSPFTDTQYF
>TRBJ2-1|-|-|TRBV10-3
TGTGCCATCAGTGAGGGCGGGATATACTACAATGAGCAGTTCTTC
CAISEGGIYYNEQFF
>TRBJ2-3|-|TRBD2|TRBV9
TGTGCCAGCAGTCACGGACTAGAAATGGAGCCAGATACGCAGTATTTT
CASSHGLEMEPDTQYF
>TRBJ2-2|-|-|TRBV29-1
TGCAGCGCCACCGAGCCCGGAACCTCCATGGCCGGGGAGCTGTTTTTT
CSATEPGTSMAGELFF
>TRBJ2-7|-|TRBD1|TRBV7-2
TGTGCCAGCAGCTTATCCGGAGGGACAGGGAGAAACGAGCAGTACTTC
CASSLSGGTGRNEQYF
>TRBJ2-7|-|-|TRBV10-3
TGTGCCATCTTCAGTCCTCCCGAGCAGTACTTC
CAIFSPPEQYF
>TRBJ2-5|-|-|TRBV2
TGTGCCAGCAGTGATTTTAGGGAAGAAGAGACCCAGTACTTC
CASSDFREEETQYF
>TRBJ2-1|-|-|TRBV7-9
TGTGCCAGCAGCTTAGGTGGACTGGGCTACAATGAGCAGTTCTTC
CASSLGGLGYNEQFF
>TRBJ2-7|-|TRBD1|TRBV5-5
TGTGCCAGCAGCTTCGGGACAGGTCAAAGGGCCTACGAGCAGTACTTC
CASSFGTGQRAYEQYF
>TRBJ1-1|-|-|TRBV6-6
TGTGCCAGCGCAGGAAACACTGAAGCTTTCTTT
CASAGNTEAFF
>TRBJ2-2|-|-|TRBV9
TGTGCCAGCAGCGTAAGGTGGGGGACGCGGGAGCTGTTTTTT
CASSVRWGTRELFF
>TRBJ2-7|once|TRBD2|TRBV9
TGTGCCAGCAGCGTAGGCGGGGGAACGGAGCAGTACTTC
CASSVGGGTEQYF
>TRBJ2-7|-|TRBD1|TRBV11-2
TGTGCCAGCAGCGGAGGACAGGGCCCCTACGAGCAGTACTTC
CASSGGQGPYEQYF
>TRBJ1-1|-|TRBD1|TRBV5-7
TGTGCCAGCAGCTGCCGGGACAGGGGAAGGACTGAAGCTTTCTTT
CASSCRDRGRTEAFF
>TRBJ2-7|-|-|TRBV6-5
TGTGCCAGCAGTTTCCTGGACCAGCCCCACGAGCAGTACTTC
CASSFLDQPHEQYF
>TRBJ1-1|once|-|TRBV2
TGTGCCAGCAGCCCCGGGGGGGCATACACTGAAGCTTTCTTT
CASSPGGAYTEAFF
>TRBJ2-7|once|TRBD2|TRBV13
TGTGCCAGCAGCTTATTTGGGACTAGCGGGTGGGACGAGCAGTACTTC
CASSLFGTSGWDEQYF
>TRBJ2-7|-|-|TRBV4-2
TGTGCCAGCAGCCAAGAAGAGTACGAGCAGTACTTC
CASSQEEYEQYF
>TRBJ2-7|-|-|TRBV7-6
TGTGCCAGCAGCTTAGTGGCAGGGTCCTACGAGCAGTACTTC
CASSLVAGSYEQYF
>TRBJ1-3|-|-|TRBV6-1
TGTGCCAGCGAATGGGATAACTCTGGAAACACCATATATTTT
CASEWDNSGNTIYF
>TRBJ2-7|once|-|TRBV7-9
TGTGCCAGCAGTCCACCGCCCCTTTACTCCTACGAGCAGTACTTC
CASSPPPLYSYEQYF
>TRBJ1-1|-|-|TRBV4-1
TGCGCCAGCAGCCAAGTGGGCGGGGGGAACACTGAAGCTTTCTTT
CASSQVGGGNTEAFF
>TRBJ2-7|-|TRBD2|TRBV7-6
TGTGCCAGCAGTCCAAAGACTAGCGGAGCCTACGAGCAGTACTTC
CASSPKTSGAYEQYF
>TRBJ1-2|-|TRBD1|TRBV7-9
TGTGCCAGCAGCTTTTTGCAGGGGGCGGAGTATGGCTACACCTTC
CASSFLQGAEYGYTF
>TRBJ2-5|-|TRBD1|TRBV10-1
TGCGCCAGCGGGGACAGTATGGAGACCCAGTACTTC
CASGDSMETQYF
>TRBJ2-2|-|TRBD1|TRBV30
TGTGCCTCCTGGGACAGGGGGACCGGGGAGCTGTTTTTT
CASWDRGTGELFF